Listed below are T cell receptor beta chains from one sample, sequenced in a study of blood T cell repertoires in COVID-19. Produced via immunoSEQ multiplex PCR; TCRdb's table is partial and in-frame only. The sample gives around 320,000 clones, about 90% of which show up once; approximately 4.5% is in the top ten. Sequenced: PBMCs or T cells enriched from blood (not recorded which). All receptors derive from a woman between 18 and 29 years old with acute COVID-19. Each CDR3 is given with its conserved first and last residue. D genes are given only for firm matches. Some rows have no size entry. The others give once, few or many, or a class for an expanded clone.

j_call v_call d_call clone_size cdr3_aa cdr3_nt
TRBJ1-3 TRBV28 TRBD1 - CASKDRGDSGNTIYF TGTGCCAGCAAGGACAGGGGCGACTCTGGAAACACCATATATTTT
TRBJ2-7 TRBV28 - - CASSPSGQPKTYEQYF TGTGCCAGCAGTCCTTCCGGACAACCCAAGACCTACGAGCAGTACTTC
TRBJ2-7 TRBV27 - few CASSRLGGEQYF TGTGCCAGCAGTCGACTAGGTGGCGAGCAGTACTTC
TRBJ2-5 TRBV18 TRBD1 - CASSPGQGETQYF TGTGCCAGCTCCCCGGGACAGGGAGAGACCCAGTACTTC
TRBJ2-3 TRBV5-1 - - CATAVTESSTDTQYF TGCGCCACCGCAGTTACAGAGAGCAGCACAGATACGCAGTATTTT
TRBJ1-2 TRBV19 - - CASSMAGDGYTF TGTGCCAGTAGTATGGCGGGGGATGGCTACACCTTC
TRBJ1-4 TRBV19 TRBD1 - CASSSVGISGTELNEKLFF TGTGCCAGTAGTTCAGTTGGGATCTCTGGGACAGAGCTTAATGAAAAACTGTTTTTT
TRBJ2-2 TRBV24-1 - - CATSGGRSYGGELFF TGTGCCACCAGTGGGGGCCGGTCGTATGGGGGGGAGCTGTTTTTT
TRBJ2-7 TRBV10-2 - - CASFPLSGASYEQYF TGCGCCAGCTTTCCACTGAGTGGGGCTTCCTACGAGCAGTACTTC
TRBJ2-3 TRBV18 TRBD1 - CASSPLDRIGKIADTQYF TGTGCCAGCTCACCCCTGGACAGGATCGGTAAGATAGCAGATACGCAGTATTTT
TRBJ2-2 TRBV3-1/TRBV3-2 TRBD1 - CASSQEDRDRGITGELFF TGTGCCAGCAGCCAAGAGGATCGGGACAGGGGAATCACCGGGGAGCTGTTTTTT
TRBJ2-4 TRBV11-3 - - CASSQGGLAKNIQYF TGTGCCAGCAGCCAGGGAGGTCTAGCCAAAAACATTCAGTACTTC
TRBJ1-3 TRBV30 - once CAWSLSSGNTIYF TGTGCCTGGAGTCTAAGCTCTGGAAACACCATATATTTT
TRBJ1-3 TRBV19 - - CASIRTADSGNTIYF TGTGCCAGTATAAGGACAGCCGACTCTGGAAACACCATATATTTT
TRBJ2-1 TRBV3-1/TRBV3-2 - once CASSRLTVPEQFF TGTGCCAGCAGCCGCCTGACAGTTCCTGAGCAGTTCTTC
TRBJ2-5 TRBV5-1 TRBD2 - CASSLGPAGGQETQYF TGCGCCAGCAGCTTGGGTCCAGCGGGAGGGCAAGAGACCCAGTACTTC
TRBJ1-5 TRBV5-1 - few CASSPGTFFNQPQHF TGCGCCAGCAGCCCCGGGACATTTTTCAATCAGCCCCAGCATTTT